This paragraph reports one T cell receptor (beta chain). TCRalpha and TCRbeta libraries used 5'RACE with constant-segment primers and UMIs. TCRdb independently ran MiXCR on the 5' RACE reads; one entry per CDR3 protein. The sample records hundreds of thousands of distinct CDR3 sequences, 20% to 25% being singletons. This sample is drawn from a study of T-cell memory formation after mild COVID-19. Germline CDR1 is GTSNPN and CDR2 is SVGIG (reference sequence). This CDR3 has 12 residues. Trimming stripped 0 bases from V and 4 bases from J, with 7 bases between. The sample was PBMCs or a T cell subset sorted from them (not recorded which). The clonotype comes from an adult woman who had mild COVID-19 (a few samples of this study predate the infection). Cell type and time point are not known. This sequence joins TRBV30 and TRBJ2-7; D call uncertain. CDR3 DNA: TGTGCCTGGAGTGTAAGTTGGTACGAGCAGTACTTC. This sequence encodes CAWSVSWYEQYF. The whole variable domain, remainder taken from reference TRBV30 and TRBJ2-7, is SQTIHQWPATLVQPVGSPLSLECTVEGTSNPNLYWYRQAAGRGLQLLFYSVGIGQISSEVPQNLSASRPQDRQFILSSKKLLLSDSGFYLCAWSVSWYEQYFGPGTRLTVT.